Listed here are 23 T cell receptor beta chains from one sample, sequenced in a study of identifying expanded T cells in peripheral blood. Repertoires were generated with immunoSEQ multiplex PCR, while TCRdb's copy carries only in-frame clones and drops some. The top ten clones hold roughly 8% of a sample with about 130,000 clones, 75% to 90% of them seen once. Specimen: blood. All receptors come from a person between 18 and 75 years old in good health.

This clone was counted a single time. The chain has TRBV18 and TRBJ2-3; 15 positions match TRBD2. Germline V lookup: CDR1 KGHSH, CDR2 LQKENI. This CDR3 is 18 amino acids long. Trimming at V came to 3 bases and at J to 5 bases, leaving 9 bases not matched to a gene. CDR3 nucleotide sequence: TGTGCCAGCTCACCGGTAGGACTAGCGGGGGGGCCTGGAGATACGCAGTATTTT. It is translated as CASSPVGLAGGPGDTQYF. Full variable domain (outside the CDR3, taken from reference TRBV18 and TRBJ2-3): NAGVMQNPRHLVRRRGQEARLRCSPMKGHSHVYWYRQLPEEGLKFMVYLQKENIIDESGMPKERFSAEFPKEGPSILRIQQVVRGDSAAYFCASSPVGLAGGPGDTQYFGPGTRLTVL.

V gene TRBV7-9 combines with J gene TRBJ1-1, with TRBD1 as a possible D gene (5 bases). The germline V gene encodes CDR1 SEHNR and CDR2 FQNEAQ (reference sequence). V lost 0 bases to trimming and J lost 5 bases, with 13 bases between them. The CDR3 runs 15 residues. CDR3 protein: CASSLALDSRTEAFF. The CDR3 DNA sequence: TGTGCCAGCAGCTTAGCGCTTGACAGCCGTACTGAAGCTTTCTTT.

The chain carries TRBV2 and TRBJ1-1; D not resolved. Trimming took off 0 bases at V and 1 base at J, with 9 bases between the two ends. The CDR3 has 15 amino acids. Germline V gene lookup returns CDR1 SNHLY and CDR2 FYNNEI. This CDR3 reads CASSEAWAANTEAFF. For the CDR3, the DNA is TGTGCCAGCAGTGAAGCGTGGGCAGCGAACACTGAAGCTTTCTTT.

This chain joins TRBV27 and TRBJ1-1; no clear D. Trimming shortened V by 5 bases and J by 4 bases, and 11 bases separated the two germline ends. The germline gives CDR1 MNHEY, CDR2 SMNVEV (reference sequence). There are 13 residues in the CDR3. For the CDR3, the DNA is TGTGCCAGCAGTATCGGACCGATCACTGAAGCTTTCTTT. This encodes CASSIGPITEAFF.

Written as DNA, the CDR3 is TGTGCCAGCAGCACTTACCGGGGGAGGGTCCGCGAGCAGTTCTTC. Protein sequence: CASSTYRGRVREQFF. The chain is built from TRBV14 and TRBJ2-1; 7 bases map to TRBD2. Germline V gene sequence: CDR1 SGHDN, CDR2 FVKESK. There are 15 residues in the CDR3. Trimming took 5 bases from V and 10 from J; bases not matched to a gene: 14.

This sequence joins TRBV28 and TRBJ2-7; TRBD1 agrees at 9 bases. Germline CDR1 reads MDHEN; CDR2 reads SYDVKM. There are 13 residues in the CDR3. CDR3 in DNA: TGTGTCACCTGGGGACAGGGCGACTACGAGCAGTACTTC. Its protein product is CVTWGQGDYEQYF.

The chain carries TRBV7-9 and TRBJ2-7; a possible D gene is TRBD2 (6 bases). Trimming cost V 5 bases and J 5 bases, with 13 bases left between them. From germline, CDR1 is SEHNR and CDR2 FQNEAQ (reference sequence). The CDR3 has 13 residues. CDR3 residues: CASSRGDSDEQYF. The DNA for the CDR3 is TGTGCCAGCAGCCGCGGGGATTCCGACGAGCAGTACTTC.

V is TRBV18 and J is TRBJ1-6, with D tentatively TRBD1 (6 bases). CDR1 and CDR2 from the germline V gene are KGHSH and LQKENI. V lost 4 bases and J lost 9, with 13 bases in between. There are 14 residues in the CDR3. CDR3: CASSQQGYSSPLHF. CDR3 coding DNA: TGTGCCAGCTCACAACAGGGATACAGTTCACCCCTCCACTTT. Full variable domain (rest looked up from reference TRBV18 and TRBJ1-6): NAGVMQNPRHLVRRRGQEARLRCSPMKGHSHVYWYRQLPEEGLKFMVYLQKENIIDESGMPKERFSAEFPKEGPSILRIQQVVRGDSAAYFCASSQQGYSSPLHFGNGTRLTVT.

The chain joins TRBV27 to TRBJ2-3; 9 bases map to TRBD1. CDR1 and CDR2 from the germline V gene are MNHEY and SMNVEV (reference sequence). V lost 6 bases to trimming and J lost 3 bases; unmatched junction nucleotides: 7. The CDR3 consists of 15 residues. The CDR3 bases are TGTGCCAGCAGGGACAGGGGCGCGGGGACAGATACGCAGTATTTT. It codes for CASRDRGAGTDTQYF.

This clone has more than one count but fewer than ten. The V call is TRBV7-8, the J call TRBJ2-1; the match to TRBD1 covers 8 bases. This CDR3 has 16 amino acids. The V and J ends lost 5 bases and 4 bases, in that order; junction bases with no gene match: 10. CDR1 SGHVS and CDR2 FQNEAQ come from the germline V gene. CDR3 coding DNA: TGTGCCAGCAGCCGGTCGACGGGGACAGGTTACAATGAGCAGTTCTTC. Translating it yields CASSRSTGTGYNEQFF. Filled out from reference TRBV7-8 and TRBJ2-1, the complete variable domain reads GAGVSQSPRYKVAKRGQDVALRCDPISGHVSLFWYQQALGQGPEFLTYFQNEAQLDKSGLPSDRFFAERPEGSVSTLKIQRTQQEDSAVYLCASSRSTGTGYNEQFFGPGTRLTVL.

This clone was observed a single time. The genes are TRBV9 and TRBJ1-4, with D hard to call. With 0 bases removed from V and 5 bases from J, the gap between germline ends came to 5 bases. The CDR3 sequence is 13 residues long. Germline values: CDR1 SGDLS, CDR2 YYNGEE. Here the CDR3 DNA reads TGTGCCAGCAGCGTAGGCACGAATGAAAAACTGTTTTTT. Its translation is CASSVGTNEKLFF.

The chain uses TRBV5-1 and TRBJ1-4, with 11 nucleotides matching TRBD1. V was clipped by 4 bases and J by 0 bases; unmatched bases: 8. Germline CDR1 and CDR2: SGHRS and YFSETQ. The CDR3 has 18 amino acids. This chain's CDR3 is CASSTGQGAEATNEKLFF. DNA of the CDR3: TGCGCCAGCAGCACAGGACAGGGGGCCGAGGCAACTAATGAAAAACTGTTTTTT.

As DNA, the CDR3 is TGTGCCAGCAGCTTAGACCGAATCAGGGTAGAAACCGGGGAGCTGTTTTTT. Amino acids: CASSLDRIRVETGELFF. The V call is TRBV7-9, the J call TRBJ2-2; D is possibly TRBD1 (5 bases). The CDR3 runs 17 residues. V lost 1 base and J 5 bases, leaving 17 bases between the germline ends. Germline loops: CDR1 SEHNR, CDR2 FQNEAQ (reference sequence).

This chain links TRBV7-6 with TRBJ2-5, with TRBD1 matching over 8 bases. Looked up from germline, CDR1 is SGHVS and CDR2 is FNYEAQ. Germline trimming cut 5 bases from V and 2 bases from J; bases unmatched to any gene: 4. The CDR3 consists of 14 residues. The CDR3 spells CASSIGQGQETQYF. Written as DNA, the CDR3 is TGTGCCAGCAGCATAGGACAGGGTCAAGAGACCCAGTACTTC. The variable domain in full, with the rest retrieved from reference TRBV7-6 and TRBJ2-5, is GAGVSQSPRYKVTKRGQDVALRCDPISGHVSLYWYRQALGQGPEFLTYFNYEAQQDKSGLPNDRFSAERPEGSISTLTIQRTEQRDSAMYRCASSIGQGQETQYFGPGTRLLVL.

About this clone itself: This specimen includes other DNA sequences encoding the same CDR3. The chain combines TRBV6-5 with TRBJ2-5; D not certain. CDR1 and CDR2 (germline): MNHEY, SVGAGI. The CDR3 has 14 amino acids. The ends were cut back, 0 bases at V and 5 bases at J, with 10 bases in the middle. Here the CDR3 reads CASSYSTGLETQYF. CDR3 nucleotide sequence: TGTGCCAGCAGTTACTCGACGGGTTTGGAGACCCAGTACTTC.

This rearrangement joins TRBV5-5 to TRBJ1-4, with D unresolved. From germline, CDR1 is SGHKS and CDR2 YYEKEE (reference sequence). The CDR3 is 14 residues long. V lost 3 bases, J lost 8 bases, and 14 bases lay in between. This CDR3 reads CASSSRGGREKLFF. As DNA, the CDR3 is TGTGCCAGCAGCTCTCGTGGTGGACGCGAAAAACTGTTTTTT.

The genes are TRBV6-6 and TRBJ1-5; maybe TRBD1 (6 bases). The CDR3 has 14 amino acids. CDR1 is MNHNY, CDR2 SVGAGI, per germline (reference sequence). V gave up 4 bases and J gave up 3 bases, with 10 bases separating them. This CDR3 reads CASSSGHPNQPQHF. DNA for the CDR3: TGTGCCAGCAGTTCGGGACACCCCAATCAGCCCCAGCATTTT.

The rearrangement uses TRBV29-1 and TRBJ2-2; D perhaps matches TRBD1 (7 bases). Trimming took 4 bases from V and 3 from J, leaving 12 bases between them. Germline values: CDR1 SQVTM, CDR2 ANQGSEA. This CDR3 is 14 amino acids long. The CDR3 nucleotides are TGCAGCGTTGCAGGGGGGTTCGACACCGGGGAGCTGTTTTTT. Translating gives CSVAGGFDTGELFF.

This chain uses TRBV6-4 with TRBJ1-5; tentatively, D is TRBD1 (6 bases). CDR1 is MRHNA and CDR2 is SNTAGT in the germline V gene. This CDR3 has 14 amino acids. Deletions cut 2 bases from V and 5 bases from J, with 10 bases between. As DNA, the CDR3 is TGTGCCAGCAGTGACGCAGGGGACGATCAGCCCCAGCATTTT. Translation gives CASSDAGDDQPQHF.

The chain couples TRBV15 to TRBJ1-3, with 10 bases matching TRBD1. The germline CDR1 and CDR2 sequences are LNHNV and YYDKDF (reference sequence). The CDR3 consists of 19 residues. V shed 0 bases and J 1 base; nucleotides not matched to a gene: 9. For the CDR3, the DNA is TGTGCCACCAGCAGAGAAGGGACAGGGGTTTCGTCTTCTGGAAACACCATATATTTT. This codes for CATSREGTGVSSSGNTIYF.

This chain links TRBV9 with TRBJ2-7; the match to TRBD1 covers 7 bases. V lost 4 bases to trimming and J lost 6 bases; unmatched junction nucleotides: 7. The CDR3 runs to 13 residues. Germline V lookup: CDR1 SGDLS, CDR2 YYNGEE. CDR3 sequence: CASSQMWTGEQYF. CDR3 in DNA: TGTGCCAGCAGCCAGATGTGGACAGGCGAGCAGTACTTC.

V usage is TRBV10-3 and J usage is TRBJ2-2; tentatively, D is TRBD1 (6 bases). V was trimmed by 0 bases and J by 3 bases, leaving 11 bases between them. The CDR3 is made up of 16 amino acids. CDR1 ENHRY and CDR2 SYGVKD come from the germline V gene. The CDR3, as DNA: TGTGCCATCAGTGAGTCGCAGACAGGCGACACCGGGGAGCTGTTTTTT. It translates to CAISESQTGDTGELFF.

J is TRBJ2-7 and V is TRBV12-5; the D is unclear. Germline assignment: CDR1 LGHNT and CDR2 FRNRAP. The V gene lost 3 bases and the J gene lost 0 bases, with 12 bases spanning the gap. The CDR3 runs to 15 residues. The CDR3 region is CASGLEAWSSYEQYF. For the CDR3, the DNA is TGTGCTAGTGGTTTAGAAGCGTGGAGCTCCTACGAGCAGTACTTC.